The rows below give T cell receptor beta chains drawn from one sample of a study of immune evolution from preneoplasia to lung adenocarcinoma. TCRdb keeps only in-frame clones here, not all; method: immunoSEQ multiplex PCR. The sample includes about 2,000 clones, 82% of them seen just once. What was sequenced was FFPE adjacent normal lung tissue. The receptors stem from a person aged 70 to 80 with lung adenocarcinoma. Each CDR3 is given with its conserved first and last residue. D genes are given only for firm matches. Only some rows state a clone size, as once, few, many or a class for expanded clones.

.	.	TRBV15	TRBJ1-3	CATRRGSGNTIYF	TGTGCCACTCGGCGGGGCTCTGGAAACACCATATATTTT
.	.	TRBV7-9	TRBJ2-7	CASSLVTGRVYEQYF	TGTGCCAGCAGCTTAGTCACAGGGCGTGTCTACGAGCAGTACTTC
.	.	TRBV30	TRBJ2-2	CATEAGELFF	TGTGCCACAGAGGCCGGGGAGCTGTTTTTT
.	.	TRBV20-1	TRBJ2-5	CSAVKETQYF	TGCAGTGCAGTTAAAGAGACCCAGTACTTC
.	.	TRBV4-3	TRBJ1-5	CASSQDVGGRNQPQHF	TGCGCCAGCAGCCAAGATGTCGGGGGACGCAATCAGCCCCAGCATTTT
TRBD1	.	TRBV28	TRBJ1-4	CASSSPSTGGFEKLFF	TGTGCCAGCAGTTCCCCTTCGACAGGGGGTTTTGAAAAACTGTTTTTT
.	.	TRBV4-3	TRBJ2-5	CASSQRDTQTQYF	TGCGCCAGCAGCCAGCGGGACACCCAGACCCAGTACTTC
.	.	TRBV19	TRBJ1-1	CASLEVGESTEAFF	TGTGCCAGTCTAGAAGTGGGGGAGAGCACTGAAGCTTTCTTT
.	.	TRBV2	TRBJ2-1	CASSRDRSSYNEQFF	TGTGCCAGCAGTCGGGACCGAAGCTCCTACAATGAGCAGTTCTTC
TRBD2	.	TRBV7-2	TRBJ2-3	CASSLESSGTSTDTQYF	TGTGCCAGCAGCTTAGAATCTAGCGGGACTAGCACAGATACGCAGTATTTT
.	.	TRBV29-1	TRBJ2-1	CSIGSYNEQFF	TGCAGCATCGGGAGCTACAATGAGCAGTTCTTC
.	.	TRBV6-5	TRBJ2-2	CASSSREGEYTGELFF	TGTGCCAGCAGTTCCCGTGAGGGAGAGTACACCGGGGAGCTGTTTTTT
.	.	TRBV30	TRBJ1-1	CAWRDEAEAFF	TGTGCCTGGAGGGACGAGGCTGAAGCTTTCTTT
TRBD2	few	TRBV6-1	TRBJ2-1	CASSDYPRSTSGRAYEQFF	TGTGCCAGCAGTGACTACCCCCGCTCGACGAGCGGGAGGGCCTATGAGCAGTTCTTC
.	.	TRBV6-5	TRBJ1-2	CASRTGSNYGYTF	TGTGCCAGCAGGACCGGCAGCAACTATGGCTACACCTTC
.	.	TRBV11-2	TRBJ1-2	CASSLGQGYGYTF	TGTGCCAGCAGCTTAGGGCAGGGCTATGGCTACACCTTC
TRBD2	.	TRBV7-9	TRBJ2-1	CASSPLTSGSGEQFF	TGTGCCAGCAGCCCGCTGACTAGCGGGAGCGGAGAGCAGTTCTTC
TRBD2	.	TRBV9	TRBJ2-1	CASSVVLAASYNEQFF	TGTGCCAGCAGCGTCGTCCTAGCGGCTTCCTACAATGAGCAGTTCTTC
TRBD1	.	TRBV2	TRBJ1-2	CASSEGTGTGGGYTF	TGTGCCAGCAGTGAAGGAACCGGGACAGGCGGGGGCTACACCTTC
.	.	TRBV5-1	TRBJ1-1	CASTREGMGTEAFF	TGCGCCAGCACCAGGGAGGGGATGGGCACTGAAGCTTTCTTT
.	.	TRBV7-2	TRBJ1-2	CASSPDSSYGYTF	TGTGCCAGCAGCCCGGACTCCTCCTATGGCTACACCTTC
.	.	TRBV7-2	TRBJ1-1	CASSLRGAAEAFF	TGTGCCAGCAGCTTAAGGGGGGCGGCTGAAGCTTTCTTT
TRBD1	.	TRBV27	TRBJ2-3	CASSTDRGTDTQYF	TGTGCCAGCAGCACCGACAGGGGCACAGATACGCAGTATTTT
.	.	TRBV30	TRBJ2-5	CAWRLLGGLETQYF	TGTGCCTGGAGGTTACTGGGGGGGCTAGAGACCCAGTACTTC
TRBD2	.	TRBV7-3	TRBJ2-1	CASSWGSGRTDEQFF	TGTGCCAGCAGCTGGGGGAGCGGGAGGACCGATGAGCAGTTCTTC
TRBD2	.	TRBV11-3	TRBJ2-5	CASLKGLAGVETQYF	TGTGCCAGCCTCAAGGGGCTAGCGGGGGTGGAAACCCAGTACTTC
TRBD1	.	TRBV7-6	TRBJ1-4	CASSWDRGNEKLFF	TGTGCCAGCAGCTGGGACAGGGGAAATGAAAAACTGTTTTTT
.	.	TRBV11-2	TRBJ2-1	CASSLALQQFF	TGTGCCAGCAGCTTAGCCTTGCAGCAGTTCTTC
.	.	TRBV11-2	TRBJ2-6	CASSFTSTGANVLTF	TGTGCCAGCAGCTTTACATCCACTGGGGCCAACGTCCTGACTTTC
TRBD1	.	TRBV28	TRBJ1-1	CASSLSRTGPPEAFF	TGTGCCAGCAGTTTGTCTAGGACAGGGCCCCCTGAAGCTTTCTTT
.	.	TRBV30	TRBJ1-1	CAWSSGNMNTEAFF	TGTGCCTGGAGTTCCGGGAATATGAACACTGAAGCTTTCTTT
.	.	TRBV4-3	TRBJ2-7	CASSQGNGVKQYF	TGCGCCAGCAGCCAAGGAAACGGGGTTAAGCAGTACTTC
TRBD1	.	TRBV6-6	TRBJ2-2	CASQGANTGELFF	TGTGCCAGCCAGGGGGCTAACACCGGGGAGCTGTTTTTT
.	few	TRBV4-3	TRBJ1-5	CASSQDVDQPQHF	TGCGCCAGCAGCCAAGATGTGGATCAGCCCCAGCATTTT
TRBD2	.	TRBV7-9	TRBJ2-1	CASKASGLGSFF	TGTGCCAGCAAAGCATCCGGACTAGGATCCTTCTTC
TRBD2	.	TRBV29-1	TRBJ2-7	CSVNGVGTAGGQYF	TGCAGCGTTAACGGTGTAGGGACCGCGGGAGGGCAGTACTTC
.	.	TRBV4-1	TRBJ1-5	CASSQEAGAELGNQPQHF	TGCGCCAGCAGCCAAGAAGCCGGGGCAGAGCTCGGCAATCAGCCCCAGCATTTT
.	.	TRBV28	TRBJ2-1	CASRTDYAGPGDNEQFF	TGTGCCAGCCGTACCGATTACGCGGGGCCTGGGGACAATGAGCAGTTCTTC
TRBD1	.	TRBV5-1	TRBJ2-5	CASSLVGTDKEETQYF	TGCGCCAGCAGCTTGGTAGGGACAGACAAAGAAGAGACCCAGTACTTC